Following are 13 T cell receptor beta chains from one sample sequenced in a study of T cell responses to AZD1222 COVID-19 vaccine (dated by TCRdb to 2020 to 2023). The time point label for this specimen denotes: sample from adult after SARS-CoV-2 infection, after symptom onset. Libraries were built with the immunoSEQ multiplex PCR assay. The clones in this table, taken by TCRdb from immuneACCESS, are in-frame only. Not every clone is retained; where verified, under half of the shortfall comes from an unresolved V gene, and the cause of the rest is unknown. A total of some 150,000 clones appear in this sample, approximately 86% of them only once. The top ten clonotypes cover 5.5% to 8.5% of the sample. The starting material was peripheral blood, obtained after recovery from COVID-19. All receptors come from an adult who had recovered from COVID-19.

The gene calls are TRBV7-2 and TRBJ1-2, with no clear D. This CDR3 comprises 14 residues. The germline V gene has CDR1 SGHTA and CDR2 FQGNSA. Trimming cost V 0 bases and J 8 bases, with 13 bases left between them. The CDR3 sequence is CASSLAVTSEGYTF. CDR3 nucleotides: TGTGCCAGCAGCTTAGCGGTCACTTCCGAAGGCTACACCTTC.

The chain couples TRBV6-2 or TRBV6-3 to TRBJ1-3; D not certain. This CDR3 has 17 residues. The V end was cut by 5 bases, the J end by 1 base, with 18 bases between. Germline CDR1 is MNHEY and CDR2 is SVGEGT. The CDR3 protein is CASSDRYSGASGNTIYF. The DNA of the CDR3 is TGTGCCAGCAGTGACCGTTATTCAGGCGCATCTGGAAACACCATATATTTT.

This clone was detected only once. The chain carries TRBV7-2 and TRBJ2-7; no clear D. Germline V lookup: CDR1 SGHTA, CDR2 FQGNSA. V dropped 5 bases and J dropped 2 bases, with 7 bases sitting between them. The CDR3 has 12 amino acids. The CDR3 reads CASSPPTYEQYF. CDR3 nucleotide sequence: TGTGCCAGCAGCCCCCCGACCTACGAGCAGTACTTC.

The gene calls are TRBV6-6 and TRBJ1-6; D may be TRBD1 (6 bases). The CDR3 runs 16 residues. V lost 6 bases, J lost 0 bases, and 12 bases lay in between. Germline V CDR1 and CDR2: MNHNY, SVGAGI (reference sequence). This chain's CDR3 is CASRTTGGSYNSPLHF. The CDR3 DNA follows: TGTGCCAGCAGGACGACAGGCGGCTCCTATAATTCACCCCTCCACTTT.

The rearrangement joins TRBV27 to TRBJ2-1; tentative D call: TRBD2 (7 bases). The CDR3 extends over 15 amino acids. V lost 3 bases and J lost 7, with 16 bases in between. CDR1 is MNHEY, CDR2 SMNVEV, per germline (reference sequence). CDR3 sequence: CASSFGRGAGNEQFF. As DNA, the CDR3 is TGTGCCAGCAGTTTTGGCCGGGGGGCTGGGAATGAGCAGTTCTTC.

This clone was recorded once. The rearrangement uses TRBV11-2 and TRBJ1-2, with 7 bases aligning to TRBD1. The trim removed 2 bases at V and 8 bases at J, leaving 2 bases unmatched. Germline lookup yields CDR1 SGHAT and CDR2 FQNNGV. CDR3 length equals 12 residues. CDR3 sequence reads: CASSLTGVGYTF. CDR3 sequence (DNA): TGTGCCAGCAGCTTAACAGGGGTGGGCTACACCTTC.

The rearrangement links TRBV28 to TRBJ1-2; D unresolved. V lost 8 bases and J lost 0, with 10 bases in between. This CDR3 region has 13 residues. Germline V lookup: CDR1 MDHEN, CDR2 SYDVKM. This CDR3 is CASSSTPNYGYTF. The CDR3 DNA follows: TGTGCCAGCTCCAGTACTCCTAACTATGGCTACACCTTC.

The count of this clone is one. V usage is TRBV9 and J usage is TRBJ1-2; 12 nucleotides line up with TRBD1. The CDR3 is made up of 17 amino acids. Germline CDR1 is SGDLS and CDR2 is YYNGEE. The trim removed 4 bases at V and 2 bases at J, leaving 9 bases unmatched. CDR3 residues: CASSPGTGGPTNYGYTF. CDR3 nucleotide sequence: TGTGCCAGCAGCCCTGGGACAGGGGGCCCGACGAACTATGGCTACACCTTC.

The chain uses TRBV7-6 and TRBJ2-2; D possibly corresponds to TRBD1 (7 bases). Looked up from germline, CDR1 is SGHVS and CDR2 is FNYEAQ. CDR3 size: 15 residues. The V end was cut by 3 bases, the J end by 4 bases, with 12 bases between. CDR3 region: CASSFPQGGTGELFF. DNA for the CDR3: TGTGCCAGCAGCTTTCCCCAGGGGGGCACCGGGGAGCTGTTTTTT.

The chain recombines TRBV7-9 with TRBJ2-7, with a weak D call TRBD2 (6 bases). CDR1 is SEHNR, CDR2 FQNEAQ, per germline (reference sequence). The CDR3 contains 14 residues. The V gene lost 4 bases and the J gene lost 6 bases, with 16 bases spanning the gap. As DNA, the CDR3 is TGTGCCAGCAGCTGGGGACTTACTGAGGGCGAGCAGTACTTC. Translating gives CASSWGLTEGEQYF. The entire variable domain, with the rest obtained from reference TRBV7-9 and TRBJ2-7, is as follows: DTGVSQNPRHKITKRGQNVTFRCDPISEHNRLYWYRQTLGQGPEFLTYFQNEAQLEKSRLLSDRFSAERPKGSFSTLEIQRTEQGDSAMYLCASSWGLTEGEQYFGPGTRLTVT.

The chain combines TRBV3-1 (or the pseudogene TRBV3-2) with TRBJ2-7; no definite D call. V gave up 5 bases and J gave up 0 bases, with 20 bases separating them. There are 17 residues in the CDR3. The germline V gene encodes CDR1 LGHDT and CDR2 YNNKEL (reference sequence). The CDR3: CASSKKGKGFLSYEQYF. In DNA form, the CDR3 reads TGTGCCAGCAGCAAAAAAGGAAAAGGATTTCTCTCCTACGAGCAGTACTTC.

The J gene is TRBJ2-1, the V gene TRBV27, with 7 bases lining up with TRBD2. This CDR3 contains 15 residues. Germline values: CDR1 MNHEY, CDR2 SMNVEV (reference sequence). J lost 4 bases, V lost 6 bases, and 9 bases had no gene match. This chain's CDR3 is CASSPNSGLYNEQFF. For the CDR3, the DNA is TGTGCCAGCAGCCCTAATTCGGGACTATACAATGAGCAGTTCTTC.

The CDR3: CASSQGFNTEAFF. Here the CDR3 DNA reads TGTGCCAGCAGCCAAGGGTTCAACACTGAAGCTTTCTTT. V usage is TRBV14 and J usage is TRBJ1-1; unclear D gene. The CDR3 loop spans 13 amino acids. Germline CDR1 is SGHDN and CDR2 is FVKESK. The germline V and J ends were trimmed by 1 base and 2 bases, with 5 bases remaining between them. Drawing the rest from reference TRBV14 and TRBJ1-1, the complete variable domain is EAGVTQFPSHSVIEKGQTVTLRCDPISGHDNLYWYRRVMGKEIKFLLHFVKESKQDESGMPNNRFLAERTGGTYSTLKVQPAELEDSGVYFCASSQGFNTEAFFGQGTRLTVV.